This is a list of T cell receptor beta chains from one sample in a study of CD8+ T cells in alopecia areata. Measured with immunoSEQ multiplex PCR; TCRdb has only the in-frame clones, and not every one. The data show approximately 150,000 clones, 86% seen once. Here the sequenced sample was CD8+ T cells sorted from blood, taken at week 4, from a patient treated with tofacitinib. All receptors come from a human donor with alopecia areata. CDR3s include the opening cysteine and the closing phenylalanine or tryptophan. A D gene is named only where the DNA matches it firmly. Clone size is not always given. Where it is, it says once, few, many or a class for expanded clones.

J gene,V gene,CDR3 length,D gene,clone size,CDR3 protein,CDR3 DNA
TRBJ2-1,TRBV5-6,13,NA,NA,CASERMGYNEQFF,TGTGCCAGCGAAAGGATGGGTTACAATGAGCAGTTCTTC
TRBJ2-5,TRBV29-1,14,NA,NA,CSVGFGSPQETQYF,TGCAGCGTTGGATTTGGGAGCCCCCAAGAGACCCAGTACTTC
TRBJ2-7,TRBV27,12,NA,NA,CASKPAGHEQYF,TGTGCCAGCAAACCGGCTGGGCACGAGCAGTACTTC
TRBJ2-3,TRBV6-4,15,TRBD2,NA,CASSASGGEVDTQYF,TGTGCCAGCAGCGCTAGCGGGGGGGAAGTAGATACGCAGTATTTT
TRBJ2-1,TRBV10-3,15,NA,NA,CAISESFGLRNEQFF,TGTGCCATCAGTGAGTCGTTCGGACTGAGAAATGAGCAGTTCTTC
TRBJ2-1,TRBV9,16,NA,NA,CASSGLATGSYNEQFF,TGTGCCAGCAGCGGCTTAGCGACGGGCTCCTACAATGAGCAGTTCTTC
TRBJ2-1,TRBV7-9,12,NA,NA,CASSLVGWEQFF,TGTGCCAGCAGCTTAGTGGGTTGGGAGCAGTTCTTC
TRBJ2-2,TRBV27,15,TRBD1,NA,CASSLSTQGTGELFF,TGTGCCAGCAGTTTATCCACACAGGGGACCGGGGAGCTGTTTTTT
TRBJ2-3,TRBV27,14,NA,NA,CASRGYDTTDTQYF,TGTGCCAGCAGAGGTTACGACACAACAGATACGCAGTATTTT
TRBJ2-2,TRBV29-1,13,NA,NA,CSVPTGTPGELFF,TGCAGCGTTCCGACCGGGACTCCCGGGGAGCTGTTTTTT
TRBJ2-7,TRBV13,13,NA,NA,CASSFYHSYEQYF,TGTGCCAGCAGCTTCTACCACTCCTACGAGCAGTACTTC
TRBJ1-4,TRBV29-1,13,NA,NA,CSVLSVFNEKLFF,TGCAGCGTCCTATCGGTTTTTAATGAAAAACTGTTTTTT
TRBJ2-7,TRBV9,14,TRBD2,NA,CASSAQGLADEQYF,TGTGCCAGCAGCGCCCAGGGCCTAGCGGACGAGCAGTACTTC
TRBJ1-1,TRBV14,12,NA,NA,CASSQGVPEAFF,TGTGCCAGCAGCCAAGGGGTACCCGAAGCTTTCTTT
TRBJ2-4,TRBV6-1,14,TRBD1,NA,CASSNRGLENIQYF,TGTGCCAGCAGTAACAGGGGGCTTGAAAACATTCAGTACTTC
TRBJ2-7,TRBV30,15,TRBD2,few,CAWSVLGGSYDEQYF,TGTGCCTGGAGTGTACTTGGCGGGAGTTACGACGAGCAGTACTTC
TRBJ1-2,TRBV5-5,14,TRBD1,few,CASSPDTGGYGYTF,TGTGCCAGCAGCCCGGACACAGGGGGCTATGGCTACACCTTC
TRBJ2-1,TRBV30,12,NA,NA,CAWSSTGNEQFF,TGTGCCTGGAGTTCGACTGGAAATGAGCAGTTCTTC
TRBJ2-1,TRBV30,14,TRBD1,NA,CAWKTGTSYNEQFF,TGTGCCTGGAAGACAGGGACCTCCTACAATGAGCAGTTCTTC
TRBJ2-1,TRBV9,16,NA,NA,CASSVEGPGSYNEQFF,TGTGCCAGCAGCGTAGAAGGGCCCGGCTCCTACAATGAGCAGTTCTTC
TRBJ2-3,TRBV7-3,15,TRBD1,NA,CASSLGTVSTDTQYF,TGTGCCAGCAGCCTAGGGACAGTTAGCACAGATACGCAGTATTTT
TRBJ2-1,TRBV7-6,14,NA,NA,CASSLGVEYNEQFF,TGTGCCAGCAGCTTAGGTGTAGAATACAATGAGCAGTTCTTC
TRBJ1-1,TRBV25-1,12,NA,NA,CASSDWNTEAFF,TGTGCCAGCAGTGACTGGAACACTGAAGCTTTCTTT
TRBJ1-2,TRBV6-6,13,NA,NA,CAVGVDPLEGYTF,TGTGCCGTGGGGGTAGATCCCCTGGAGGGCTACACCTTC
TRBJ1-2,TRBV19,12,NA,NA,CASSRFNYGYTF,TGTGCCAGTTCGAGATTTAACTATGGCTACACCTTC
TRBJ2-7,TRBV6-5,12,NA,NA,CASSANSGTSYF,TGTGCCAGCAGCGCCAACTCCGGGACGTCGTACTTC
TRBJ2-1,TRBV30,14,NA,NA,CAWSVPGAYNEQFF,TGTGCCTGGAGTGTACCCGGGGCCTACAATGAGCAGTTCTTC
TRBJ2-7,TRBV5-1,16,NA,NA,CASSLEFGGIPYEQYF,TGCGCCAGCAGCTTGGAATTTGGAGGGATCCCCTACGAGCAGTACTTC
TRBJ2-5,TRBV10-3,15,NA,once,CAISESGGNQETQYF,TGTGCCATCAGTGAGTCCGGAGGGAACCAAGAGACCCAGTACTTC
TRBJ2-7,TRBV6-1,14,NA,NA,CASSDRGLTYEQYF,TGTGCCAGCAGTGACCGCGGGCTAACCTACGAGCAGTACTTC
TRBJ2-1,TRBV21-1,15,NA,NA,CASSFGLAGGGEQFF,TGTGCCAGCAGCTTCGGACTAGCGGGAGGGGGTGAGCAGTTCTTC
TRBJ1-1,TRBV29-1,12,NA,NA,CSVYRVRTEAFF,TGCAGCGTTTACAGGGTACGCACTGAAGCTTTCTTT